What follows is one T cell receptor beta chain and its context. Germline V CDR1 and CDR2: LNHDA, SQIVND (reference sequence). The CDR3 consists of 15 residues. V lost 4 bases, J lost 1 base, and 11 bases lay in between. This sample stems from a study of blood T cell repertoires in COVID-19. TCRdb's table, derived via immunoSEQ multiplex PCR, lists solely in-frame clones and lacks some. Of hundreds of thousands of clones in the sample, roughly nine tenths are singletons; the top ten hold 0.8% to 0.9%. Sequenced material: peripheral blood. This receptor was obtained from a man in his late teens or twenties with COVID-19, enrolled during active disease. The rearrangement uses TRBV19 and TRBJ1-3; possibly TRBD1 for D (6 bases). CDR3 DNA: TGTGCCAGTAGTACCGGACAGATGTCTGGAAACACCATATATTTT. Amino acids: CASSTGQMSGNTIYF.